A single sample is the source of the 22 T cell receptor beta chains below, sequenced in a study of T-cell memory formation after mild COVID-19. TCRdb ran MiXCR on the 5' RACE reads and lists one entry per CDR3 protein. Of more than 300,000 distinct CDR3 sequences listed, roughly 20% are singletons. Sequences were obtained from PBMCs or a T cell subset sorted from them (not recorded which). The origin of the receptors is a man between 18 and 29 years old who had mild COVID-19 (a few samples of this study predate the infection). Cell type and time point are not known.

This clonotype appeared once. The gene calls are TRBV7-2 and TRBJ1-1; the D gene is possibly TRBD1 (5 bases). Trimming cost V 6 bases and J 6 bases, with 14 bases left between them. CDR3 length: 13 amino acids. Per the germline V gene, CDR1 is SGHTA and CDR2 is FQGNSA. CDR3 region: CASSSQWGAEAFF. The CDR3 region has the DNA TGTGCCAGCAGTTCTCAGTGGGGCGCTGAAGCTTTCTTT.

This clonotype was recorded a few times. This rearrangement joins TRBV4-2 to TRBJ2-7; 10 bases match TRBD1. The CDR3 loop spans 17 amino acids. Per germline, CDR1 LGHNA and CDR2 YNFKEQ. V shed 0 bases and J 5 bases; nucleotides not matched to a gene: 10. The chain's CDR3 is CASSQEPGTGVIHEQYF. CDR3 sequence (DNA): TGTGCCAGCAGCCAAGAGCCCGGGACAGGGGTTATCCACGAGCAGTACTTC.

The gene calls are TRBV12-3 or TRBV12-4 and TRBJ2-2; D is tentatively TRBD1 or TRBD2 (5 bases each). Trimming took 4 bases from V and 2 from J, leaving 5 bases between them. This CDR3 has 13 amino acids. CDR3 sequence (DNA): TGTGCCAGCAGTTGGGACAACACCGGGGAGCTGTTTTTT. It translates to CASSWDNTGELFF.

Here the CDR3 reads CASSPAGGGSPLHF. The CDR3 nucleotides are TGTGCCAGCTCACCAGCCGGGGGTGGCTCACCCCTCCACTTT. The chain has TRBV18 and TRBJ1-6; possibly TRBD1 for D (5 bases). CDR3 length: 14 amino acids. The ends were cut back, 2 bases at V and 10 bases at J, with 12 bases in the middle. Looked up from germline, CDR1 is KGHSH and CDR2 is LQKENI.

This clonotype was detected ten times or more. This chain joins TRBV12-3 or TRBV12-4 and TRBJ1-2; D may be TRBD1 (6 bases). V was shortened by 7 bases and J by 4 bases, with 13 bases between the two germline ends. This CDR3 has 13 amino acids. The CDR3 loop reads CASTPGGGYGYTF. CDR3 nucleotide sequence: TGTGCCAGCACTCCCGGGGGCGGCTATGGCTACACCTTC.

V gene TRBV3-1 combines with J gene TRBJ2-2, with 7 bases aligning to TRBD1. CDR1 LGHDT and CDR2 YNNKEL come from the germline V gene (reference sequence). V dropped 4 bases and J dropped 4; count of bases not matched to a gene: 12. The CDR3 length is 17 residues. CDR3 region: CASSPRDSRLSTGELFF. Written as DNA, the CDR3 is TGTGCCAGCAGCCCTCGGGACAGCAGATTGAGCACCGGGGAGCTGTTTTTT. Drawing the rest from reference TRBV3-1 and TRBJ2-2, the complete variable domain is DTAVSQTPKYLVTQMGNDKSIKCEQNLGHDTMYWYKQDSKKFLKIMFSYNNKELIINETVPNRFSPKSPDKAHLNLHINSLELGDSAVYFCASSPRDSRLSTGELFFGEGSRLTVL.

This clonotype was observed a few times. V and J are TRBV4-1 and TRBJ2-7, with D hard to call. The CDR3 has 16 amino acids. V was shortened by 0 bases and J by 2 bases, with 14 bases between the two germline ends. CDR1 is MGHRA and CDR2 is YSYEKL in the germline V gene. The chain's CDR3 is CASSQDSGPLAYEQYF. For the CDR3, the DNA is TGCGCCAGCAGCCAAGATTCCGGGCCTCTAGCCTACGAGCAGTACTTC.

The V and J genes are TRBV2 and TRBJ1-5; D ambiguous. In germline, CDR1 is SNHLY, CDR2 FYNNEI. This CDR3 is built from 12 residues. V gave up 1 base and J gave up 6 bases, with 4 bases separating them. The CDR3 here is CASSEEGQPQHF. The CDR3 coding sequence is TGTGCCAGCAGTGAAGAGGGTCAGCCCCAGCATTTT.

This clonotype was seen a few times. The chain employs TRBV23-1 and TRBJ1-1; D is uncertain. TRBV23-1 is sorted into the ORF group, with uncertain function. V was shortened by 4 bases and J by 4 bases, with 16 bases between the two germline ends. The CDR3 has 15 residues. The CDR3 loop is CASSPGRPLSTEAFF. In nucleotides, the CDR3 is TGCGCCAGCAGTCCGGGGAGGCCCTTGAGCACTGAAGCTTTCTTT.

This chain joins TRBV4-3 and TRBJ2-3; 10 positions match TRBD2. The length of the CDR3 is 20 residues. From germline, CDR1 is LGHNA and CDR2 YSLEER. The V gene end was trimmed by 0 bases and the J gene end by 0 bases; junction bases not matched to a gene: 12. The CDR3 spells CASSQDPPSGGPPSTDTQYF. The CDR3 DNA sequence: TGCGCCAGCAGCCAAGACCCCCCTAGCGGGGGCCCTCCTAGCACAGATACGCAGTATTTT.

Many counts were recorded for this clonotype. The CDR3 loop reads CASSLGRNSYEQYF. Written as DNA, the CDR3 is TGCGCCAGCAGCTTGGGACGGAACTCCTACGAGCAGTACTTC. The chain is built from TRBV5-1 and TRBJ2-7; D is undetermined. With 0 bases removed from V and 0 bases from J, the gap between germline ends came to 7 bases. Germline V CDR1 and CDR2: SGHRS, YFSETQ. The CDR3 is 14 residues long.

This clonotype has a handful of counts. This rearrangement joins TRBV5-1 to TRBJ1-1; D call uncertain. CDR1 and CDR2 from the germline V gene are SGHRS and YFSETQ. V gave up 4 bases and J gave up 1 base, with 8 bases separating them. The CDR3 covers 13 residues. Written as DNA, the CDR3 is TGCGCCAGCAGCATCCTGAAGAACACTGAAGCTTTCTTT. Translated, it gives CASSILKNTEAFF. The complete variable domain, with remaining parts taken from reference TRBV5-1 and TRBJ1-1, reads KAGVTQTPRYLIKTRGQQVTLSCSPISGHRSVSWYQQTPGQGLQFLFEYFSETQRNKGNFPGRFSGRQFSNSRSEMNVSTLELGDSALYLCASSILKNTEAFFGQGTRLTVV.

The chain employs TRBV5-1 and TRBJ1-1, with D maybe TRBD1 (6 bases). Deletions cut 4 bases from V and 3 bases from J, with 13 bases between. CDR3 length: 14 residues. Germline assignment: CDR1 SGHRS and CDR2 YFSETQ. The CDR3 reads CASSTTGRDTEAFF. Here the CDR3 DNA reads TGCGCCAGCAGCACAACAGGGCGTGACACTGAAGCTTTCTTT.

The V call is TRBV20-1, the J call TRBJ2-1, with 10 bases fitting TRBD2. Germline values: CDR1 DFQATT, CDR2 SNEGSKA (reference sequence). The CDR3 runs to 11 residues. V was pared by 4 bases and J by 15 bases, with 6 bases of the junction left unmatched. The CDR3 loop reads CSAITSGEVFF. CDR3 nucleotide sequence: TGCAGTGCTATCACTAGCGGGGAGGTGTTCTTC.

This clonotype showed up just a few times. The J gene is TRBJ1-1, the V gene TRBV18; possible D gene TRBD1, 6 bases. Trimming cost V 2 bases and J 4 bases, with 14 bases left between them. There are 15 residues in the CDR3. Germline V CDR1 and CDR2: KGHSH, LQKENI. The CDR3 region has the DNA TGTGCCAGCTCACCATCTAAGGGCAGGGGCACTGAAGCTTTCTTT. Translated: CASSPSKGRGTEAFF.

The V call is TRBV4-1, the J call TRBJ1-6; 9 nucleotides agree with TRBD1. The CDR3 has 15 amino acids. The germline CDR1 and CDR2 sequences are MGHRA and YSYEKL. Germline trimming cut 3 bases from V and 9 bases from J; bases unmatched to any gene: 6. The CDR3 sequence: CASSHPTGGSSPLHF. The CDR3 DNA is TGCGCCAGCAGCCACCCAACAGGGGGCAGTTCACCCCTCCACTTT.

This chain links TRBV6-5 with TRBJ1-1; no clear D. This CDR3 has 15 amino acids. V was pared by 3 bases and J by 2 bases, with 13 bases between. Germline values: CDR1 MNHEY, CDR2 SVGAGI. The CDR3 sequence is CASSYGPLLNTEAFF. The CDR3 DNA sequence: TGTGCCAGCAGTTATGGGCCGTTACTTAACACTGAAGCTTTCTTT.

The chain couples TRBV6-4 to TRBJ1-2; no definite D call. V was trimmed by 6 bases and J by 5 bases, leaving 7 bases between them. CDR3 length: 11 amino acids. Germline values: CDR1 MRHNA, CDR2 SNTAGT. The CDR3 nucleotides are TGTGCCAGCAGAGAGAAATATGGCTACACCTTC. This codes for CASREKYGYTF.

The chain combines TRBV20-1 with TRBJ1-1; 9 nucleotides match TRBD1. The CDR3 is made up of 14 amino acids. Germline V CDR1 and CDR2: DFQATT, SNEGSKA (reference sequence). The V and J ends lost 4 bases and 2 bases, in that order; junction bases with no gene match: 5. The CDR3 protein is CSAKTGGGNTEAFF. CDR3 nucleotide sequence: TGCAGTGCTAAGACAGGGGGTGGAAACACTGAAGCTTTCTTT.

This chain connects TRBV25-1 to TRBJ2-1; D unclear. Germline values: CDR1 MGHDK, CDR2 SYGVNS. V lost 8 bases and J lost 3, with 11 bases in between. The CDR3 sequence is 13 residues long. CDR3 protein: CASGQRLYNEQFF. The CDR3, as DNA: TGTGCCAGCGGCCAGCGTCTCTACAATGAGCAGTTCTTC. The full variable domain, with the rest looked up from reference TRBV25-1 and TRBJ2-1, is EADIYQTPRYLVIGTGKKITLECSQTMGHDKMYWYQQDPGMELHLIHYSYGVNSTEKGDLSSESTVSRIRTEHFPLTLESARPSHTSQYLCASGQRLYNEQFFGPGTRLTVL.

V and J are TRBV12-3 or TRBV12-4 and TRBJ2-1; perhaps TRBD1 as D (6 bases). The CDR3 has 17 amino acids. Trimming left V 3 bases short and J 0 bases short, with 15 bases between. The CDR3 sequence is CASSFVWTASSYNEQFF. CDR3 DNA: TGTGCCAGCAGTTTCGTTTGGACAGCGAGCTCCTACAATGAGCAGTTCTTC.

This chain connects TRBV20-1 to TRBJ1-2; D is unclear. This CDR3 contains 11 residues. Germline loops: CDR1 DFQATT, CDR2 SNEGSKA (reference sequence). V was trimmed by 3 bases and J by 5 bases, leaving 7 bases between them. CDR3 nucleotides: TGCAGTGCTAGTTCAGCATATGGCTACACCTTC. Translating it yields CSASSAYGYTF.